These 8 T cell receptor beta chains came from one sample sequenced in a study of blood T cells in healthy people across ages. A second PCR, run for about 6 to 12 cycles, used a sample-barcoded 5' primer plus a J-beta primer mix. TCRdb re-analysed the 5' RACE reads in MiXCR, keeping a single row per CDR3 protein. The sample yields approximately 350,000 distinct CDR3 sequences, about half seen once. Material for sequencing was blood. The origin of the receptors is a man in his fifties or sixties in good health.

This clonotype was detected only a few times. The chain is built from TRBV7-8 and TRBJ1-2, with 11 nucleotides matching TRBD1. Trimming removed 0 bases from V and 4 bases from J; junction bases left unmatched: 4. There are 16 residues in the CDR3. Germline V gives CDR1 SGHVS, CDR2 FQNEAQ. The chain's CDR3 is CASSLAWGQGGYGYTF. CDR3 sequence (DNA): TGTGCCAGCAGCTTAGCCTGGGGACAGGGGGGCTATGGCTACACCTTC. The complete variable domain, with remaining parts taken from reference TRBV7-8 and TRBJ1-2, reads GAGVSQSPRYKVAKRGQDVALRCDPISGHVSLFWYQQALGQGPEFLTYFQNEAQLDKSGLPSDRFFAERPEGSVSTLKIQRTQQEDSAVYLCASSLAWGQGGYGYTFGSGTRLTVV.

The chain combines TRBV5-6 with TRBJ2-7; maybe TRBD1 (6 bases). CDR1 is SGHDT and CDR2 is YYEEEE in the germline V gene. V lost 4 bases and J 0 bases, leaving 14 bases between the germline ends. CDR3 size: 15 residues. The CDR3 is CASSPTGQSSYEQYF. The CDR3 DNA follows: TGTGCCAGCAGCCCGACCGGACAGAGCTCCTACGAGCAGTACTTC.

The J gene is TRBJ2-1, the V gene TRBV10-1, with TRBD2 matching 9 bases. The closer fit of TRBJ2-7 to the DNA end suggests the J call may be wrong. The CDR3 totals 15 residues. Germline CDR1 and CDR2: WNHNN and SYGVQD (reference sequence). CDR3 bases: TGCGCCAGCACCAGCGGGGGGTCCACCTACAATGAGCAGTACTTC. It codes for CASTSGGSTYNEQYF.

The rearrangement uses TRBV2 and TRBJ2-1, with D maybe TRBD2 (6 bases). V lost 6 bases, J lost 4 bases, and 13 bases lay in between. The germline CDR1 and CDR2 sequences are SNHLY and FYNNEI. The CDR3 covers 14 residues. CDR3 bases: TGTGCCAGCAGCGTGGACTATCCGTACAATGAGCAGTTCTTC. It translates to CASSVDYPYNEQFF.

This rearrangement joins TRBV28 to TRBJ2-5; TRBD1 matches at 8 bases. This CDR3 has 14 residues. The V and J ends lost 6 bases and 5 bases, in that order; junction bases with no gene match: 8. The germline CDR1 and CDR2 sequences are MDHEN and SYDVKM. The CDR3 loop is CASRWTGKWETQYF. The CDR3 DNA sequence: TGTGCCAGCAGGTGGACAGGGAAGTGGGAGACCCAGTACTTC.

The chain couples TRBV20-1 to TRBJ2-1, with TRBD2 identical over 11 bases. The trim removed 5 bases at V and 6 bases at J, leaving 9 bases unmatched. Germline V gene lookup returns CDR1 DFQATT and CDR2 SNEGSKA (reference sequence). The CDR3 is 15 residues long. CDR3 protein: CSAWPTSGRRNEQFF. The CDR3 DNA sequence: TGCAGTGCTTGGCCTACTAGCGGGAGACGCAATGAGCAGTTCTTC.

The gene calls are TRBV10-3 and TRBJ1-1; a weak D match, TRBD1 (6 bases). The CDR3 has 14 residues. The germline CDR1 and CDR2 sequences are ENHRY and SYGVKD. V was shortened by 7 bases and J by 5 bases, with 17 bases between the two germline ends. The CDR3 protein is CAIKDAGGGTEAFF. The CDR3 DNA is TGTGCCATCAAGGATGCGGGGGGCGGAACTGAAGCTTTCTTT.

This clonotype appeared a few times. V is TRBV12-3 or TRBV12-4 and J is TRBJ2-7; 10 bases match TRBD2. The V segment lost 5 bases and the J segment 7 bases; nucleotides outside the gene matches: 8. This CDR3 has 14 residues. The CDR3 sequence is CASSNSGRPGEQYF. CDR3 sequence (DNA): TGTGCCAGCAGTAATAGCGGGAGGCCGGGTGAGCAGTACTTC.